Presented here are 5 T cell receptor beta chains from one specimen sequenced in a study of CD8 T cells in ankylosing spondylitis. TCRdb re-called the 5' RACE reads through MiXCR, storing one row per CDR3 protein. The table records 230,000 or so distinct CDR3 sequences, 15% to 20% of them present only once. What was sequenced was blood, either unsorted or a sorted T cell fraction (not recorded which). These receptors all stem from a male donor with ankylosing spondylitis or in good health (not recorded which).

The rearrangement links TRBV6-6 to TRBJ2-7, with 7 bases aligning to TRBD1. From germline, CDR1 is MNHNY and CDR2 SVGAGI (reference sequence). This CDR3 is 13 amino acids long. Germline trimming cut 3 bases from V and 4 bases from J; bases unmatched to any gene: 3. The chain's CDR3 is CASSYWDRYEQYF. DNA of the CDR3: TGTGCCAGCAGTTATTGGGACAGATACGAGCAGTACTTC.

This clonotype was recorded many times. V usage is TRBV7-9 and J usage is TRBJ2-2; D uncertain. Germline lookup yields CDR1 SEHNR and CDR2 FQNEAQ (reference sequence). Deletions cut 6 bases from V and 7 bases from J, with 12 bases between. The CDR3 extends over 13 amino acids. CDR3 amino acids: CASSSEVLGELFF. CDR3 sequence (DNA): TGTGCCAGCAGTTCAGAAGTCCTCGGGGAGCTGTTTTTT.

This clonotype has only a few counts. J is TRBJ1-1 and V is TRBV27; D is possibly TRBD1 (5 bases). Deletions cut 4 bases from V and 1 base from J, with 10 bases between. Germline-derived CDR1 and CDR2 are MNHEY and SMNVEV (reference sequence). The length of the CDR3 is 14 residues. CDR3 residues: CASSSGLTNTEAFF. The CDR3 DNA sequence: TGTGCCAGCAGTTCAGGGTTAACGAACACTGAAGCTTTCTTT.

CDR3 sequence (DNA): TGCAGCGTTGTGGTACTGGGGGATACGCAGTATTTT. This gives the protein CSVVVLGDTQYF. V is TRBV29-1 and J is TRBJ2-3; D unresolved. V lost 4 bases to trimming and J lost 6 bases, with 11 bases between them. This CDR3 has 12 residues. The germline V gene has CDR1 SQVTM and CDR2 ANQGSEA.

The table lists this clonotype with a few counts. This chain connects TRBV4-3 to TRBJ1-6, with D perhaps TRBD1 (5 bases). V lost 0 bases and J 8 bases, leaving 11 bases between the germline ends. Germline CDR1 is LGHNA and CDR2 is YSLEER. This CDR3 is built from 15 residues. CDR3 DNA: TGCGCCAGCAGCCAAGATAACCAGGGCGATTCACCCCTCCACTTT. Translation: CASSQDNQGDSPLHF.